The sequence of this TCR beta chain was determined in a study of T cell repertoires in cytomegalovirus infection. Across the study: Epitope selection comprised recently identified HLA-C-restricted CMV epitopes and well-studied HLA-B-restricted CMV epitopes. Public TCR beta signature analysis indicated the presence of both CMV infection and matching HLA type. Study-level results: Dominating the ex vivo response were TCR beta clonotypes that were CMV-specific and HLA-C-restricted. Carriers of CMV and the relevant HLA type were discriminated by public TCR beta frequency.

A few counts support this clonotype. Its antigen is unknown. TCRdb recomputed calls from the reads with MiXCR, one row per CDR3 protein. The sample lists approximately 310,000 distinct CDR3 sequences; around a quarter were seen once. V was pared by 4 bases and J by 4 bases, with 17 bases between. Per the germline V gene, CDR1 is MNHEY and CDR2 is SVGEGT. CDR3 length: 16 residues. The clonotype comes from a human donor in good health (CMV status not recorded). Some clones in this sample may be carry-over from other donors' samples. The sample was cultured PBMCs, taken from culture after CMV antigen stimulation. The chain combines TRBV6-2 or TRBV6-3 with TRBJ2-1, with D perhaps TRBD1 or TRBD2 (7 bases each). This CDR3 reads CASSWGGTVSYNEQFF. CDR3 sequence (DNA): TGTGCCAGCAGTTGGGGAGGGACAGTCTCTTACAATGAGCAGTTCTTC.